This T cell receptor (beta chain) was documented in a study of shared clonotypes between healthy human individuals. Assay used: immunoSEQ multiplex PCR; TCRdb lists only in-frame clones, some missing. The sample has 2 million to 3 million clones; roughly 93% are singletons. Looked up from germline, CDR1 is SGHTA and CDR2 is FQGNSA. J gave up 1 base and V 5 bases, and 6 bases lay outside the gene matches. The CDR3 contains 15 residues. The source material was naive CD4+ T cells from PBMCs. Indicated subset: CD45RA+ positively selected. The receptor's source is a man in his late teens or twenties in good health. Some clones in this sample may be carry-over from other donors' samples. The genes are TRBV7-2 and TRBJ2-7, with 9 bases aligning to TRBD2. Here the CDR3 reads CASSATSGHSYEQYF. The CDR3 DNA sequence: TGTGCCAGCAGCGCGACTAGCGGTCATTCCTACGAGCAGTACTTC.